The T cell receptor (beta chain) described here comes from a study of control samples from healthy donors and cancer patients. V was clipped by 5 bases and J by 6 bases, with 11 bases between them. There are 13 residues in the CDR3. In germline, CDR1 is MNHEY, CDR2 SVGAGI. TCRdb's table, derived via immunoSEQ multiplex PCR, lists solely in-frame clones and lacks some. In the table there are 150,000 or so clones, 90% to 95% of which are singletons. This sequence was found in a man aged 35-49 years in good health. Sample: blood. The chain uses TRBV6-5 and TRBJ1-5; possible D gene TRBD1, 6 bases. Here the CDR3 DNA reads TGTGCCAGCAGTAACAGGGTTGGTCAGCCCCAGCATTTT. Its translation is CASSNRVGQPQHF.